Below, 14 T cell receptor beta chains from the same sample are listed, as sequenced in a study of CD8 T cells in Susac syndrome. RNA was extracted with the RNeasy kit, and a quantity of about 0.45 to 1 ug was reverse transcribed using random hexamers. One entry per CDR3 protein results from TCRdb running MiXCR on the immunoSEQ multiplex PCR reads. The sample gives approximately 90,000 distinct CDR3 sequences, around 93% of which show up once; 0.32% is in the top ten. The specimen was CD8+ T cells from PBMCs. The receptors come from a human donor in good health.

The rearrangement joins TRBV5-1 to TRBJ2-7; D not resolved. The length of the CDR3 is 15 residues. The germline V gene encodes CDR1 SGHRS and CDR2 YFSETQ. Trimming left V 0 bases short and J 6 bases short, with 16 bases between. CDR3 residues: CASSLGEITLPEQYF. CDR3 sequence (DNA): TGCGCCAGCAGCTTGGGAGAGATAACTCTCCCCGAGCAGTACTTC.

In this sample, this clonotype turned up once. This sequence joins TRBV27 and TRBJ1-2, with a tentative D call TRBD1 (5 bases). The germline V and J ends were trimmed by 8 bases and 0 bases, with 10 bases remaining between them. Germline CDR1 is MNHEY and CDR2 is SMNVEV (reference sequence). The CDR3 has 13 residues. The CDR3 sequence is CASRQSPNYGYTF. CDR3 nucleotide sequence: TGTGCCAGCCGACAGTCTCCTAACTATGGCTACACCTTC.

This chain uses TRBV27 with TRBJ1-2, with D unclear. Trimming cost V 5 bases and J 0 bases, with 7 bases left between them. The CDR3 loop spans 13 amino acids. The V gene's germline CDR1 is MNHEY and CDR2 SMNVEV (reference sequence). The CDR3: CASSPFSNYGYTF. In DNA form, the CDR3 reads TGTGCCAGCAGTCCCTTCTCTAACTATGGCTACACCTTC.

This chain uses TRBV9 with TRBJ2-5, with TRBD2 matching over 9 bases. From germline, CDR1 is SGDLS and CDR2 YYNGEE. CDR3 size: 16 residues. The V gene end was trimmed by 0 bases and the J gene end by 5 bases; junction bases not matched to a gene: 8. CDR3 coding DNA: TGTGCCAGCAGCGTAGAGAATAGCGGGGGATTCGAGACCCAGTACTTC. As protein: CASSVENSGGFETQYF.

The chain couples TRBV6-2 or TRBV6-3 to TRBJ2-2; D not certain. CDR1 is MNHEY, CDR2 SVGEGT, per germline. V lost 2 bases to trimming and J lost 6 bases, with 10 bases between them. This CDR3 comprises 14 residues. This CDR3 is CASSYVVLPGELFF. The CDR3 region has the DNA TGTGCCAGCAGTTACGTAGTCCTTCCCGGGGAGCTGTTTTTT.

The chain employs TRBV6-1 and TRBJ2-1; possible D gene TRBD2, 6 bases. V was cut by 6 bases and J by 5 bases, with 11 bases left in between. Per germline, CDR1 MNHNS and CDR2 SASEGT. The CDR3 is 13 residues long. CDR3 in amino acids: CASRAGTHNEQFF. CDR3 nucleotides: TGTGCCAGCAGGGCGGGGACTCACAATGAGCAGTTCTTC.

This clonotype showed up just once. The chain joins TRBV19 to TRBJ1-1; tentatively, D is TRBD1 (5 bases). This CDR3 comprises 15 residues. V lost 7 bases and J lost 0, with 15 bases in between. The germline V gene encodes CDR1 LNHDA and CDR2 SQIVND (reference sequence). This CDR3 reads CASTTLGGMNTEAFF. CDR3 nucleotide sequence: TGTGCCAGTACCACCTTGGGGGGTATGAACACTGAAGCTTTCTTT.

The chain uses TRBV27 and TRBJ1-2; no clear D gene. Trimming cost V 4 bases and J 0 bases, with 12 bases left between them. CDR3 length: 15 residues. The V gene's germline CDR1 is MNHEY and CDR2 SMNVEV (reference sequence). The CDR3 sequence is CASSSYFGTNYGYTF. The DNA of the CDR3 is TGTGCCAGCAGTTCCTATTTCGGAACTAACTATGGCTACACCTTC.

This sequence joins TRBV6-1 and TRBJ2-7; D might be TRBD1 (6 bases). Trimming removed 1 base from V and 3 bases from J, with 16 bases in between. Germline lookup yields CDR1 MNHNS and CDR2 SASEGT. The CDR3 runs 16 residues. The CDR3 bases are TGTGCCAGCAGTGAAGGGAATGAGGCCAGGGGCTACGAGCAGTACTTC. It codes for CASSEGNEARGYEQYF.

V usage is TRBV9 and J usage is TRBJ1-6; 9 positions match TRBD1. Germline V gene sequence: CDR1 SGDLS, CDR2 YYNGEE. The CDR3 extends over 17 amino acids. The V segment lost 6 bases and the J segment 9 bases; nucleotides outside the gene matches: 16. For the CDR3, the DNA is TGTGCCAGCACCTCCCCGGGACAGGGCTTCGGAGGTTCACCCCTCCACTTT. This gives the protein CASTSPGQGFGGSPLHF.

The chain has TRBV9 and TRBJ1-1, with D unresolved. V lost 4 bases and J lost 8, with 27 bases in between. The CDR3 runs to 17 residues. Germline V gives CDR1 SGDLS, CDR2 YYNGEE. The CDR3 nucleotides are TGTGCCAGCAGCCCCCCGGAGTTGGAGGTCTACAAGATGGAAGCTTTCTTT. Translated: CASSPPELEVYKMEAFF.

V and J are TRBV29-1 and TRBJ1-2, with a tentative D call TRBD1 (6 bases). V was trimmed by 3 bases and J by 2 bases, leaving 13 bases between them. The length of the CDR3 is 14 residues. Germline V CDR1 and CDR2: SQVTM, ANQGSEA. CDR3 protein: CSVDLTGSNYGYTF. CDR3 nucleotides: TGCAGCGTTGACTTGACAGGTTCAAACTATGGCTACACCTTC.

This chain joins TRBV29-1 and TRBJ1-3; maybe TRBD1 (6 bases). In germline, CDR1 is SQVTM, CDR2 ANQGSEA. The CDR3 totals 16 residues. The V and J ends lost 3 bases and 3 bases respectively, with 18 bases between them. The CDR3 is CSVEIESGGRGNTIYF. The CDR3 DNA reads as TGCAGCGTTGAGATTGAGTCGGGGGGCCGTGGAAACACCATATATTTT.

The chain has TRBV12-3 or TRBV12-4 and TRBJ1-2; 7 bases line up with TRBD1. After removal of 5 bases from V and 4 bases from J, the junction contained 4 bases not matched to a gene. This CDR3 has 13 amino acids. This CDR3 reads CASSPRDSYGYTF. For the CDR3, the DNA is TGTGCCAGCAGTCCCCGGGACAGCTATGGCTACACCTTC.